This T cell receptor beta chain was sequenced for a study of CD8 T cells in ankylosing spondylitis. Study findings and constraints: The disease-linked clones had a CD8+ phenotype and low blood frequencies. A motif in TCR beta, a set of roughly 8 highly homologous variants, appeared characteristic of ankylosing spondylitis blood. Reportedly, significant enrichment of disease-linked clones occurred in matched ankylosing spondylitis synovial fluid.

Worth noting for this clonotype: Its antigen is as yet unknown.

The germline CDR1 and CDR2 sequences are MDHEN and SYDVKM. V was trimmed by 3 bases and J by 7 bases, leaving 7 bases between them. There are 11 residues in the CDR3. TCRdb ran MiXCR on the 5' RACE reads and lists one entry per CDR3 protein. The data contain over 200,000 distinct CDR3 sequences, about 18% of them singletons. This chain links TRBV28 with TRBJ2-7; no definite D call. Sequenced sample: blood, either unsorted or a sorted T cell fraction (not recorded which). The receptor's source is a male donor with ankylosing spondylitis. CDR3 protein: CASSFPTEQYF. The CDR3 nucleotides are TGTGCCAGCAGTTTCCCGACAGAGCAGTACTTC.